Below, 5 T cell receptor beta chains from the same sample are listed, as sequenced in a study of blood T cell repertoires in COVID-19. Assay used: immunoSEQ multiplex PCR; TCRdb lists only in-frame clones, some missing. The sample includes about 69,000 clones, around 90% of them seen just once. Material: peripheral blood. The receptor set was obtained from a man over 45 with acute or convalescent COVID-19.

The rearrangement joins TRBV6-6 to TRBJ1-6, with TRBD1 identical over 8 bases. Unmatched junction bases numbered 5, after V lost 4 bases and J lost 6 bases. Germline CDR1 reads MNHNY; CDR2 reads SVGAGI (reference sequence). This CDR3 is built from 15 residues. CDR3 in DNA: TGTGCCAGCAGTTGGCAGGGGGCCACTAATTCACCCCTCCACTTT. Translating it yields CASSWQGATNSPLHF.

The chain couples TRBV5-8 to TRBJ2-7; possibly TRBD1 for D (6 bases). The V gene's germline CDR1 is SGHTS and CDR2 YDEGEE. CDR3 size: 17 residues. V shed 0 bases and J shed 2 bases, with 18 bases lying between them. The CDR3 region is CASSLVRINKGAYEQYF. CDR3 in DNA: TGTGCCAGCAGCTTGGTGCGGATCAACAAGGGGGCCTACGAGCAGTACTTC. Filled out from reference TRBV5-8 and TRBJ2-7, the complete variable domain reads EAGVTQSPTHLIKTRGQQATLRCSPISGHTSVYWYQQALGLGLQFLLWYDEGEERNRGNFPPRFSGRQFPNYSSELNVNALELEDSALYLCASSLVRINKGAYEQYFGPGTRLTVT.

V gene TRBV12-3 or TRBV12-4 combines with J gene TRBJ2-5; D is perhaps TRBD1 (5 bases). CDR3 size: 13 residues. Trimming shortened V by 6 bases and J by 5 bases, and 13 bases separated the two germline ends. In DNA form, the CDR3 reads TGTGCCAGCAGCCTCTATCAGGGTGAGACCCAGTACTTC. The encoded protein is CASSLYQGETQYF.

This clone was found a few times. The chain couples TRBV6-5 to TRBJ2-7; TRBD2 might be the D (6 bases). V gave up 7 bases and J gave up 2 bases, with 18 bases separating them. Germline-derived CDR1 and CDR2 are MNHEY and SVGAGI. CDR3 length: 15 amino acids. CDR3 residues: CASTRGIAAPYEQYF. CDR3 DNA: TGTGCCAGCACGAGGGGAATAGCGGCACCCTACGAGCAGTACTTC.

This sequence joins TRBV21-1 and TRBJ1-2. TRBV21-1 is classified as a pseudogene. This CDR3 has 16 residues. The CDR3 DNA is TGTGCCAGCAGCAAAAGTCAGACCAAACACCGGGATGGCTACACCTTC. Its translation: CASSKSQTKHRDGYTF.